These 11 T cell receptor beta chains came from one sample sequenced in a study of blood T cell repertoires in COVID-19 (dated by TCRdb to 2020 to 2022). The protocol used for the library was the immunoSEQ multiplex PCR assay. The table was pulled from immuneACCESS by TCRdb, which kept in-frame rearrangements only. Such tables lose some clones; where checked, under half of the loss comes from unresolved V genes, and the rest has no known cause. Here the sample has 45,000 or so clones; approximately 90% occur a single time. The ten largest clones add up to less than 20% of the sample. The sequencing input was peripheral blood. Every receptor here comes from a man aged 70-80 years with active COVID-19.

The chain combines TRBV5-1 with TRBJ1-4; 7 positions agree with TRBD1. The CDR3 totals 16 residues. V lost 0 bases, J lost 0 bases, and 2 bases stayed unmatched. The germline V gene encodes CDR1 SGHRS and CDR2 YFSETQ. The CDR3: CASSLAGTATNEKLFF. CDR3 coding DNA: TGCGCCAGCAGCTTGGCCGGGACAGCAACTAATGAAAAACTGTTTTTT. The full variable domain, completed using reference TRBV5-1 and TRBJ1-4, is KAGVTQTPRYLIKTRGQQVTLSCSPISGHRSVSWYQQTPGQGLQFLFEYFSETQRNKGNFPGRFSGRQFSNSRSEMNVSTLELGDSALYLCASSLAGTATNEKLFFGSGTQLSVL.

This rearrangement joins TRBV15 to TRBJ1-6; D unresolved. Trimming took 1 base from V and 11 from J, leaving 9 bases between them. CDR3 size: 13 residues. In germline, CDR1 is LNHNV, CDR2 YYDKDF (reference sequence). CDR3 protein: CATSRANPPPLHF. CDR3 nucleotides: TGTGCCACCAGCAGAGCTAATCCCCCACCCCTCCACTTT.

This chain joins TRBV5-1 and TRBJ2-6; TRBD2 is a possible D gene (6 bases). The CDR3 is made up of 14 amino acids. Germline CDR1 reads SGHRS; CDR2 reads YFSETQ. Trimming left V 1 base short and J 9 bases short, with 11 bases between. CDR3 coding DNA: TGCGCCAGCAGCTTGACTAGGGGAGGCAACGTCCTGACTTTC. Translating gives CASSLTRGGNVLTF.

The gene calls are TRBV18 and TRBJ1-1, with a tentative D call TRBD1 (5 bases). Trimming left V 3 bases short and J 1 base short, with 12 bases between. The V gene's germline CDR1 is KGHSH and CDR2 LQKENI. There are 15 residues in the CDR3. CDR3 DNA: TGTGCCAGCTCACCCAGATCGACAGCGAACACTGAAGCTTTCTTT. Its translation: CASSPRSTANTEAFF.

V usage is TRBV6-4 and J usage is TRBJ2-7; possible D gene TRBD1, 6 bases. Germline loops: CDR1 MRHNA, CDR2 SNTAGT. This CDR3 region has 14 residues. V lost 2 bases to trimming and J lost 2 bases, with 10 bases between them. CDR3 loop: CASSDDRDTYEQYF. DNA for the CDR3: TGTGCCAGCAGTGACGACCGGGACACCTACGAGCAGTACTTC.

This clone showed up just a few times. The chain has TRBV27 and TRBJ1-6; D is uncertain. The CDR3 has 14 amino acids. In germline, CDR1 is MNHEY, CDR2 SMNVEV (reference sequence). V dropped 3 bases and J dropped 7 bases, with 10 bases sitting between them. The CDR3 sequence is CASSLEPRNSPLHF. DNA for the CDR3: TGTGCCAGCAGTTTGGAGCCGCGGAATTCACCCCTCCACTTT.

This clone was observed once. This sequence joins TRBV20-1 and TRBJ2-1; unclear D gene. V was clipped by 6 bases and J by 4 bases, with 7 bases between them. The length of the CDR3 is 11 residues. The germline CDR1 and CDR2 sequences are DFQATT and SNEGSKA (reference sequence). The CDR3 DNA follows: TGCAGTGCGCGTGTGTACAATGAGCAGTTCTTC. It translates to CSARVYNEQFF.

The chain joins TRBV6-5 to TRBJ2-3, with TRBD1 matching 7 bases. Germline V gene data show CDR1 as MNHEY and CDR2 as SVGAGI. V shed 6 bases and J 5 bases; nucleotides not matched to a gene: 5. This CDR3 contains 13 residues. The CDR3 DNA reads TGTGCCAGCAGGGGACAGTCCGGAGATACGCAGTATTTT. It specifies CASRGQSGDTQYF.

V usage is TRBV7-3 and J usage is TRBJ1-1, with D possibly matching TRBD1 (5 bases). Trimming cost V 5 bases and J 8 bases, with 15 bases left between them. Looked up from germline, CDR1 is SGHTA and CDR2 is FQGTGA. The CDR3 has 13 residues. This chain's CDR3 is CASSKSAGREAFF. The CDR3 region has the DNA TGTGCCAGCAGCAAAAGTGCAGGGCGGGAAGCTTTCTTT.

This chain uses TRBV10-3 with TRBJ1-5; 7 nucleotides match TRBD1. CDR3 length: 15 amino acids. The germline gives CDR1 ENHRY, CDR2 SYGVKD. J lost 5 bases, V lost 6 bases, and 10 bases had no gene match. This chain's CDR3 is CAIRQTGAGDQPQHF. The CDR3 nucleotides are TGTGCCATCAGGCAAACAGGGGCCGGCGATCAGCCCCAGCATTTT.

The V call is TRBV11-2, the J call TRBJ1-3; a weak D match, TRBD1 (6 bases). Germline lookup yields CDR1 SGHAT and CDR2 FQNNGV. This CDR3 has 15 amino acids. V was cut by 5 bases and J by 0 bases, with 11 bases left in between. In DNA, the CDR3 is TGTGCCAGCAGCAAACAGGGCAACTCTGGAAACACCATATATTTT. Amino acid sequence: CASSKQGNSGNTIYF.